Listed below are T cell receptor beta chains from one sample, sequenced in a study of T cells in Graves' hyperthyroidism and ophthalmopathy. TCRdb itself ran the multiplex PCR reads through MiXCR, one entry per CDR3 protein. The sample shows a few hundred thousand distinct CDR3 sequences, about 20% of them seen only once. The sequenced sample was blood. The source is a man between 18 and 29 years old with Graves' hyperthyroidism. CDR3s include the opening cysteine and the closing phenylalanine or tryptophan. The D gene is left open where the match is weak. Clone size is stated in some rows and not others, as once, few, many or a class when expanded.

V: TRBV19; D: .; size: many; J: TRBJ2-5; DNA: TGTGCCAGTAGTATTGGGGGTTGGGGGCAGGGAGAGACCCAGTACTTC; CDR3: CASSIGGWGQGETQYF
V: TRBV6-5; D: .; size: many; J: TRBJ1-5; DNA: TGTGCCAGCAGTTACAATAATAATGGTCAGCCCCAGCATTTT; CDR3: CASSYNNNGQPQHF
V: TRBV6-1; D: .; size: .; J: TRBJ1-1; DNA: TGTGCCAGCGGCGGGGTATCCACTGAAGCTTTCTTT; CDR3: CASGGVSTEAFF
V: TRBV20-1; D: .; size: once; J: TRBJ2-7; DNA: TGCAGTGCGAACGCAGGGGCCAACACCTACGAGCAGTACTTC; CDR3: CSANAGANTYEQYF
V: TRBV7-9; D: .; size: .; J: TRBJ1-6; DNA: TGTGCCAGCAGCCCGGTACTCGGGGATTCACCCCTCCACTTT; CDR3: CASSPVLGDSPLHF
V: TRBV28; D: .; size: many; J: TRBJ1-5; DNA: TGTGCCAGCAGCCGTGATAAAGGGGAGCTCTTGGAACAGCCCCAGCATTTT; CDR3: CASSRDKGELLEQPQHF
V: TRBV30; D: .; size: many; J: TRBJ1-1; DNA: TGTGCCTGGAGTGTATGGACGAACACTGAAGCTTTCTTT; CDR3: CAWSVWTNTEAFF
V: TRBV19; D: .; size: many; J: TRBJ1-5; DNA: TGTGCCAGTAGTTGGGAGGGTCGCAATCAGCCCCAGCATTTT; CDR3: CASSWEGRNQPQHF
V: TRBV6-1; D: TRBD1; size: .; J: TRBJ2-7; DNA: TGTGCCAGCAGTGTACAGGGGCTGGTCTACGAGCAGTACTTC; CDR3: CASSVQGLVYEQYF
V: TRBV28; D: .; size: many; J: TRBJ1-2; DNA: TGTGCCAGCAGTTTCCCGACAGGAGGCTACACCTTC; CDR3: CASSFPTGGYTF
V: TRBV15; D: TRBD2; size: many; J: TRBJ2-2; DNA: TGTGCCACCAGCAGAGGGGACGGGGGGGCAGTCGGGGAGCTGTTTTTT; CDR3: CATSRGDGGAVGELFF
V: TRBV12-3/TRBV12-4; D: .; size: few; J: TRBJ1-1; DNA: TGTGCCAGCAGTTTCGAGACAGGCCCTACTGAAGCTTTCTTT; CDR3: CASSFETGPTEAFF
V: TRBV9; D: .; size: many; J: TRBJ2-7; DNA: TGTGCCAGCAGCGTTAGGAACAAGGGGGCCTACGAGCAGTACTTC; CDR3: CASSVRNKGAYEQYF
V: TRBV6-2/TRBV6-3; D: .; size: .; J: TRBJ2-7; DNA: TGTGCCAGCGGTCTTAGTCCCTACGAGCAGTACTTC; CDR3: CASGLSPYEQYF
V: TRBV19; D: .; size: many; J: TRBJ1-1; DNA: TGTGCCAGTAGTATTTTGGGTAGCACTGAAGCTTTCTTT; CDR3: CASSILGSTEAFF
V: TRBV5-1; D: .; size: many; J: TRBJ2-7; DNA: TGCGCCAGCAGCTTGGCCGGGACGTCCGGCTACGAGCAGTACTTC; CDR3: CASSLAGTSGYEQYF
V: TRBV12-3/TRBV12-4; D: .; size: many; J: TRBJ1-2; DNA: TGTGCCAGCAGCGCCCCAGCGCGTGGCTACACCTTC; CDR3: CASSAPARGYTF
V: TRBV28; D: .; size: many; J: TRBJ2-7; DNA: TGTGCCAGCAGTTTAGAAGGGGCGGAGGAGCAGTACTTC; CDR3: CASSLEGAEEQYF
V: TRBV2; D: .; size: many; J: TRBJ1-1; DNA: TGTGCCAGCAGTGAATGGGGTGACACTGAAGCTTTCTTT; CDR3: CASSEWGDTEAFF
V: TRBV18; D: .; size: once; J: TRBJ1-3; DNA: TGTGCCAGCTCACCTCTGGGGAGCTCTGGAAACACCATATATTTT; CDR3: CASSPLGSSGNTIYF
V: TRBV6-5; D: .; size: many; J: TRBJ1-1; DNA: TGTGCCAGCAACGCAATGAACACTGAAGCTTTCTTT; CDR3: CASNAMNTEAFF
V: TRBV29-1; D: .; size: many; J: TRBJ2-7; DNA: TGCAGCGTTGAGGGTCCTGGCTACGAGCAGTACTTC; CDR3: CSVEGPGYEQYF
V: TRBV5-1; D: TRBD1; size: few; J: TRBJ2-6; DNA: TGCGCCAGCAGCACCGGGACAGGGCCATCTGGGGCCAACGTCCTGACTTTC; CDR3: CASSTGTGPSGANVLTF
V: TRBV27; D: .; size: few; J: TRBJ1-2; DNA: TGTGCCAGCAGTTCCCACCGAGGCAGGGACTATGGCTACACCTTC; CDR3: CASSSHRGRDYGYTF
V: TRBV20-1; D: .; size: .; J: TRBJ2-2; DNA: TGCAGTGCTAGAGAACCTCAGAGGACCGGGGAGCTGTTTTTT; CDR3: CSAREPQRTGELFF
V: TRBV30; D: .; size: once; J: TRBJ1-2; DNA: TGTGCCTGGAGGGAGAATGGCTACACCTTC; CDR3: CAWRENGYTF
V: TRBV6-4; D: .; size: few; J: TRBJ1-1; DNA: TGTGCCAGCAGTGACTCGTGGGGGAAGAACACTGAAGCTTTCTTT; CDR3: CASSDSWGKNTEAFF
V: TRBV12-3/TRBV12-4; D: TRBD1; size: many; J: TRBJ1-2; DNA: TGTGCCAGCAGTCCTGGACAGGCTGATAACTATGGCTACACCTTC; CDR3: CASSPGQADNYGYTF
V: TRBV28; D: .; size: once; J: TRBJ1-1; DNA: TGTGCCAGCACCTTGGGAGCAGGGATGAACACTGAAGCTTTCTTT; CDR3: CASTLGAGMNTEAFF
V: TRBV2; D: TRBD1; size: many; J: TRBJ1-2; DNA: TGTGCCAGCAGTGTCCTTGGGGGGACAGGGAACTATGGCTACACCTTC; CDR3: CASSVLGGTGNYGYTF
V: TRBV12-3/TRBV12-4; D: .; size: many; J: TRBJ1-1; DNA: TGTGCCAGCAGTTCGACAGAGAACACTGAAGCTTTCTTT; CDR3: CASSSTENTEAFF
V: TRBV3-1; D: .; size: few; J: TRBJ1-1; DNA: TGTGCCAGCAGCCAAGAACAGGGCGGCACTGAAGCTTTCTTT; CDR3: CASSQEQGGTEAFF
V: TRBV30; D: .; size: few; J: TRBJ1-3; DNA: TGTGCCTGGAGTTTAGGGGGGCTTTTAAACACCATATATTTT; CDR3: CAWSLGGLLNTIYF
V: TRBV14; D: .; size: .; J: TRBJ2-1; DNA: TGTGCCAGCAGCCAATCTTGGCTGTCGGGCAATGAGCAGTTCTTC; CDR3: CASSQSWLSGNEQFF
V: TRBV2; D: .; size: many; J: TRBJ2-7; DNA: TGTGCCAGCAGTGATATGGTGACCTCCTACGAGCAGTACTTC; CDR3: CASSDMVTSYEQYF
V: TRBV24-1; D: TRBD1; size: .; J: TRBJ1-5; DNA: TGTGCCACCAGTGGACAGGGGACGAATCAGCCCCAGCATTTT; CDR3: CATSGQGTNQPQHF
V: TRBV12-3/TRBV12-4; D: TRBD1; size: many; J: TRBJ1-3; DNA: TGTGCCAGCAGCCCTGGACAGGGTGTAGACACCATATATTTT; CDR3: CASSPGQGVDTIYF
V: TRBV20-1; D: .; size: many; J: TRBJ1-1; DNA: TGCAGTGCTCGGACTGAAGCTTTCTTT; CDR3: CSARTEAFF